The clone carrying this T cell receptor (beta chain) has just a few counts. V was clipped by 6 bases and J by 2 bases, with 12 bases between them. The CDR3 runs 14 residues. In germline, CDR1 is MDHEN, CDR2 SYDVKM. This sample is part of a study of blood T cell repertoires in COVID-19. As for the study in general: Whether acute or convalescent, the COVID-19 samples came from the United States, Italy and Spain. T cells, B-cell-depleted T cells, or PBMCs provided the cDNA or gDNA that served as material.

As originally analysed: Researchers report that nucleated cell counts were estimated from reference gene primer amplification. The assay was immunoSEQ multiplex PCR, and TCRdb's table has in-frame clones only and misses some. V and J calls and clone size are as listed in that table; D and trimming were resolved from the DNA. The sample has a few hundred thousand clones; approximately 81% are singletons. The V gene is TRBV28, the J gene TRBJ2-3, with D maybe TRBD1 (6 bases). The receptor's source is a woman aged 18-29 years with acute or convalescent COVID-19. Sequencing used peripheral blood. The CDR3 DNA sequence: TGTGCCAGCAGCTATGGACAGTCCACAGATACGCAGTATTTT. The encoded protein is CASSYGQSTDTQYF. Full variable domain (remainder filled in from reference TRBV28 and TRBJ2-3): DVKVTQSSRYLVKRTGEKVFLECVQDMDHENMFWYRQDPGLGLRLIYFSYDVKMKEKGDIPEGYSVSREKKERFSLILESASTNQTSMYLCASSYGQSTDTQYFGPGTRLTVL.